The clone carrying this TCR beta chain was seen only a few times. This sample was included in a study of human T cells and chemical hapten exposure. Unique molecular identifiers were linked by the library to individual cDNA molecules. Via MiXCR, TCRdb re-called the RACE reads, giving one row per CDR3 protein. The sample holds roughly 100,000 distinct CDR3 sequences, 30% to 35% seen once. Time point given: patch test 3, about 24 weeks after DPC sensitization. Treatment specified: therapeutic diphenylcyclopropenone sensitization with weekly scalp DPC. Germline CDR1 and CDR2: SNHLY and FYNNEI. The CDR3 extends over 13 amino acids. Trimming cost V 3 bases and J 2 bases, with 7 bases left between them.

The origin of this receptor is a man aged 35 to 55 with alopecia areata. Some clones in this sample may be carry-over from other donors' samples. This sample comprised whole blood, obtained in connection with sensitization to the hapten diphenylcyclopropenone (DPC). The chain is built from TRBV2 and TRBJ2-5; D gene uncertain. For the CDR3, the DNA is TGTGCCAGCAGTGATGTTGTTCAAGAGACCCAGTACTTC. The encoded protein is CASSDVVQETQYF.